This T cell receptor (beta chain) came from a study of brain T cells in children with intractable seizures. From germline, CDR1 is LNHDA and CDR2 SQIVND (reference sequence). The CDR3 has 15 residues. With 6 bases clipped from V and 7 bases from J, the junction kept 13 bases outside the gene matches. Sequencing used immunoSEQ multiplex PCR; TCRdb keeps in-frame clones, though not all of them. The data contain just under 65,000 clones, roughly 95% of them singletons. The sequenced cases were selected for having the highest brain T cell transcript signatures. Pre-surgery treatment included at least one anti-epileptic drug.

This specimen was peripheral blood, taken at surgery. This sequence was found in a boy in the first two years of life with focal cortical dysplasia and intractable seizures. The chain has TRBV19 and TRBJ1-2; 8 bases are a match to TRBD1. CDR3 protein: CASSQRDRLLGGYTF. CDR3 in DNA: TGTGCCAGTAGCCAAAGGGACAGGTTACTAGGTGGCTACACCTTC.